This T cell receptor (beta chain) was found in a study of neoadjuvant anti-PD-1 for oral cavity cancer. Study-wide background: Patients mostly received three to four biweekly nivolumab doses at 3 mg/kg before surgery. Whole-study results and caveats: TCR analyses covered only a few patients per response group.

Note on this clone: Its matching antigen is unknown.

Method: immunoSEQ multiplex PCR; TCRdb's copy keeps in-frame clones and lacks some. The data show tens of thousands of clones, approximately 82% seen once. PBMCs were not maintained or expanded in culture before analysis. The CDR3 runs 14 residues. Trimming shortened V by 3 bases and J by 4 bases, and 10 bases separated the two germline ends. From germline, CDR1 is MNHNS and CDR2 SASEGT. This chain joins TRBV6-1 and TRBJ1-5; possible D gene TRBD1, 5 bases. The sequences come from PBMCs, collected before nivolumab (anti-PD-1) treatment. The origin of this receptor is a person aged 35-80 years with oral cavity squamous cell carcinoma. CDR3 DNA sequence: TGTGCCAGCAGTGACGACAGTCCTAATCAGCCCCAGCATTTT. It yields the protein CASSDDSPNQPQHF.